The rows below give T cell receptor beta chains drawn from one sample of a study of cytomegalovirus exposure and HLA in healthy donors. Libraries were prepared by immunoSEQ multiplex PCR; TCRdb keeps only in-frame clonotypes and omits some of them. The table includes about 120,000 clones, about 9.4% detected once. Sequences were obtained from PBMCs. These receptors were collected from a woman between 35 and 50 years old in good health and CMV-seropositive. The CDR3 runs from the conserved cysteine through the conserved F or W. Each record gives: J gene, clone size, D gene, V gene, CDR3 DNA, CDR3 protein. The D gene is left open where the match is weak. Not all rows give a size; the values are once, few, many and, for expanded clones, a class.

J: TRBJ2-2; size: few; D: -; V: TRBV7-6; DNA: TGTGCCAGCAGCTTAAATAGGGAGCTGTTTTTT; CDR3: CASSLNRELFF
J: TRBJ2-7; size: few; D: -; V: TRBV5-1; DNA: TGCGCCAGCTCCCGGGACACCACCTACGAGCAGTACTTC; CDR3: CASSRDTTYEQYF
J: TRBJ2-3; size: -; D: TRBD1; V: TRBV14; DNA: TGTGCCAGCAGCATAGGAGGACAGGGGTTTACAGATACGCAGTATTTT; CDR3: CASSIGGQGFTDTQYF
J: TRBJ1-2; size: few; D: TRBD1; V: TRBV10-1; DNA: TGCGCCAGCAGTGAGTCGGGACAGACCGGGGGCTACACCTTC; CDR3: CASSESGQTGGYTF
J: TRBJ1-3; size: many; D: -; V: TRBV28; DNA: TGTGCCAGCAGTTTACAGGGTTCTGGAAACACCATATATTTT; CDR3: CASSLQGSGNTIYF
J: TRBJ1-1; size: -; D: -; V: TRBV12-5; DNA: TGTGCTAGTGGTTTTAGCAGGGGAGAAGCTTTCTTT; CDR3: CASGFSRGEAFF
J: TRBJ2-4; size: -; D: -; V: TRBV14; DNA: TGTGCCAGCAGCCAAGATCTGCGGGGATCAGCCAAAAACATTCAGTACTTC; CDR3: CASSQDLRGSAKNIQYF
J: TRBJ1-4; size: few; D: -; V: TRBV6-1; DNA: TGTGCCAGCAGTGAAATAGAACAGGGTAAGAGGATTTTT; CDR3: CASSEIEQGKRIF
J: TRBJ1-2; size: -; D: -; V: TRBV29-1; DNA: TGCAGCGTTGAGGTCGGAGGGGACTATGGCTACACCTTC; CDR3: CSVEVGGDYGYTF
J: TRBJ1-5; size: few; D: -; V: TRBV6-5; DNA: TGTGCCAGCCGCGGGCCAGGTCAGCCCCAGCATTTT; CDR3: CASRGPGQPQHF
J: TRBJ2-7; size: -; D: -; V: TRBV2; DNA: TGTGCCAGTCGGAGGGGGGGGATCTCCTACGAGCAGTACTTC; CDR3: CASRRGGISYEQYF
J: TRBJ1-1; size: -; D: TRBD1; V: TRBV4-1; DNA: TGCGCCAGCAGCCAAGTTAGACAGGGTTCGGCCCTTCCTGAAGCTTTCTTT; CDR3: CASSQVRQGSALPEAFF
J: TRBJ1-1; size: few; D: -; V: TRBV7-9; DNA: TGTGCCAGCAGACAGACAGCGAACACTGAAGCTTTCTTT; CDR3: CASRQTANTEAFF
J: TRBJ2-7; size: -; D: -; V: TRBV18; DNA: TGTGCCAGCTCACCAGGGGGGCAGGGGGCCTACGAGCAGTACTTC; CDR3: CASSPGGQGAYEQYF
J: TRBJ2-7; size: -; D: TRBD1; V: TRBV5-1; DNA: TGCGCCAGCAGCCCCGGACAGGACTACGAGCAGTACTTC; CDR3: CASSPGQDYEQYF
J: TRBJ1-1; size: few; D: -; V: TRBV18; DNA: TGTGCCAGCTCACCACGACAGCTATATAACACTGAAGCTTTCTTT; CDR3: CASSPRQLYNTEAFF
J: TRBJ1-2; size: -; D: TRBD1; V: TRBV19; DNA: TGTGCCAGTAGTATCCGGGACAGGGGTGGCTACACCTTC; CDR3: CASSIRDRGGYTF
J: TRBJ2-1; size: few; D: TRBD2; V: TRBV29-1; DNA: TGCAGCGTAGGAATAGCGGGGGGATCCTACAATGAGCAGTTCTTC; CDR3: CSVGIAGGSYNEQFF
J: TRBJ2-2; size: few; D: -; V: TRBV4-1; DNA: TGCGCCAGCAGCCAAGGAGAAAGAGACACCGGGGAGCTGTTTTTT; CDR3: CASSQGERDTGELFF
J: TRBJ2-1; size: -; D: -; V: TRBV27; DNA: TGTGCCAGCAGTTTACAGGGGTGGCTCAATGAGCAGTTCTTC; CDR3: CASSLQGWLNEQFF
J: TRBJ1-1; size: few; D: -; V: TRBV5-1; DNA: TGCGCCAGCAGCTTGAATCCCAGGGCGAACACTGAAGCTTTCTTT; CDR3: CASSLNPRANTEAFF
J: TRBJ1-6; size: -; D: -; V: TRBV18; DNA: TGTGCCAGCTCACCAACCCCCCAGGCCCAGGATTCACCCCTCCACTTT; CDR3: CASSPTPQAQDSPLHF
J: TRBJ1-2; size: -; D: -; V: TRBV9; DNA: TGTGCCAGCAGCGTAGATAGCGGAAGAAACTATGGCTACACCTTC; CDR3: CASSVDSGRNYGYTF
J: TRBJ2-1; size: -; D: TRBD2; V: TRBV10-3; DNA: TGTGCCATCAAGGGTAGGGCGGGGGGAAATTACAATGAGCAGTTCTTC; CDR3: CAIKGRAGGNYNEQFF
J: TRBJ1-1; size: -; D: -; V: TRBV29-1; DNA: TGCAGCGCCCAGACAGGTCACACTGAAGCTTTCTTT; CDR3: CSAQTGHTEAFF
J: TRBJ2-5; size: many; D: -; V: TRBV9; DNA: TGTGCCAGCAGCTCTCGACTGGAAGAGACCCAGTACTTC; CDR3: CASSSRLEETQYF
J: TRBJ1-2; size: -; D: -; V: TRBV28; DNA: TGTGCCAGCGCCCGGCAGGACTATGGCTACACCTTC; CDR3: CASARQDYGYTF
J: TRBJ1-2; size: -; D: TRBD1; V: TRBV10-3; DNA: TGTGCCATCACAAAAACCGGGACAGGGGATAACTATGGCTACACCTTC; CDR3: CAITKTGTGDNYGYTF
J: TRBJ1-3; size: few; D: -; V: TRBV5-1; DNA: TGCGCCAGCAGCTTACCGGGGACTGGAAACACCATATATTTT; CDR3: CASSLPGTGNTIYF
J: TRBJ1-2; size: -; D: -; V: TRBV28; DNA: TGTGCCAGCAGTTTACCGAGGACAGCATTTAACTATGGCTACACCTTC; CDR3: CASSLPRTAFNYGYTF
J: TRBJ2-1; size: few; D: -; V: TRBV4-1; DNA: TGCGCCAGCAGCCCTTCCACACCGTTTCAGTACAATGAGCAGTTCTTC; CDR3: CASSPSTPFQYNEQFF
J: TRBJ1-2; size: -; D: -; V: TRBV25-1; DNA: TGTGCCAGCAGACCCACAGAGAACTATGGCTACACCTTC; CDR3: CASRPTENYGYTF
J: TRBJ1-1; size: few; D: -; V: TRBV5-6; DNA: TGTGCCAGCAGCTTACCTGGGGCCCAAGGTGAAGCTTTCTTT; CDR3: CASSLPGAQGEAFF
J: TRBJ1-2; size: few; D: TRBD1; V: TRBV5-4; DNA: TGTGCCAGCAGCTTGGGGGGACAGCGACACTCCGCGGGTGGCTACACCTTC; CDR3: CASSLGGQRHSAGGYTF
J: TRBJ1-6; size: -; D: TRBD1; V: TRBV6-1; DNA: TGTGCCAGCAGTGGACAGGGGGACTATTCACCCCTCCACTTT; CDR3: CASSGQGDYSPLHF
J: TRBJ2-2; size: few; D: -; V: TRBV5-8; DNA: TGTGCCAGCAGCTTTTTCGTCACCGGGGAGCTGTTTTTT; CDR3: CASSFFVTGELFF
J: TRBJ2-7; size: few; D: TRBD1; V: TRBV9; DNA: TGTGCCAGCAGCGTAAGGGGGCGCGACAACGAGCAGTACTTC; CDR3: CASSVRGRDNEQYF
J: TRBJ2-7; size: few; D: TRBD1; V: TRBV7-9; DNA: TGTGCCAGCAGCTACCGGGACAGGGGCTCCTACGAGCAGTACTTC; CDR3: CASSYRDRGSYEQYF
J: TRBJ1-1; size: few; D: -; V: TRBV20-1; DNA: TGCAGTGGCGGGGGGGGGCTTGAAGCTTTCTTT; CDR3: CSGGGGLEAFF
J: TRBJ2-3; size: few; D: TRBD2; V: TRBV6-6; DNA: TGTGCCAGCAGTCCGGGACTAGGTGTAGATACGCAGTATTTT; CDR3: CASSPGLGVDTQYF
J: TRBJ1-2; size: few; D: TRBD1; V: TRBV27; DNA: TGTGCCACGGGACAGACGGGTTTTATGAGTGGCTACACCTTC; CDR3: CATGQTGFMSGYTF
J: TRBJ1-1; size: -; D: -; V: TRBV19; DNA: TGTGCCAGTAGTTCAGGGTTGAACACTGAAGCTTTCTTT; CDR3: CASSSGLNTEAFF
J: TRBJ2-1; size: -; D: -; V: TRBV5-1; DNA: TGCGCCAGCACTTTTTCACCGGGGAGCTACAATGAGCAGTTCTTC; CDR3: CASTFSPGSYNEQFF
J: TRBJ2-7; size: -; D: TRBD1; V: TRBV5-1; DNA: TGCGCCAGCAGCACCGGGACAGGGGCCCGCTCCTACGAGCAGTACTTC; CDR3: CASSTGTGARSYEQYF
J: TRBJ1-4; size: -; D: -; V: TRBV10-2; DNA: TGCGCCAGCAGAACCCAGGGGAGCACTAATGAAAAACTGTTTTTT; CDR3: CASRTQGSTNEKLFF
J: TRBJ1-2; size: few; D: TRBD1; V: TRBV5-6; DNA: TGTGCCAGCAGTCCCCCCGGGACAGGGGACGGCTACACCTTC; CDR3: CASSPPGTGDGYTF